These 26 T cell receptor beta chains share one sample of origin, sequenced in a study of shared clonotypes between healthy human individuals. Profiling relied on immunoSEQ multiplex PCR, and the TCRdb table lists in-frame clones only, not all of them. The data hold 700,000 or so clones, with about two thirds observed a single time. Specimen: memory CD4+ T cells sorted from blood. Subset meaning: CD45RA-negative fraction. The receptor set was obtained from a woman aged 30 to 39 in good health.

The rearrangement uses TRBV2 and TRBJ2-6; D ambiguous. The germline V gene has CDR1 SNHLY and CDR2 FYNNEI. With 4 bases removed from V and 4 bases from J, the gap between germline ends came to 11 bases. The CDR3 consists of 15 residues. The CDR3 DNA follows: TGTGCCAGCAGTGTTGGACGGACCGGGGCCAACGTCCTGACTTTC. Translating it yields CASSVGRTGANVLTF.

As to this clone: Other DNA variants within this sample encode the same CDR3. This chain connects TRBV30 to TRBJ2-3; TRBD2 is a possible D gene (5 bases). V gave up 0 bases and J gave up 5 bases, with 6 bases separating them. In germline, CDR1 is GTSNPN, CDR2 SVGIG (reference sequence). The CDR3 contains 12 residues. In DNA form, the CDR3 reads TGTGCCTGGAGTGTCGGGGTAGATACGCAGTATTTT. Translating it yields CAWSVGVDTQYF.

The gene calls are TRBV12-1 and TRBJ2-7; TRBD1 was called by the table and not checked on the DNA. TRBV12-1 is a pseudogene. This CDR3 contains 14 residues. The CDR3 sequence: CASSHKTGGAEQYF. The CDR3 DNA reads TGTGCCAGCAGCCACAAAACAGGGGGCGCCGAGCAGTACTTC.

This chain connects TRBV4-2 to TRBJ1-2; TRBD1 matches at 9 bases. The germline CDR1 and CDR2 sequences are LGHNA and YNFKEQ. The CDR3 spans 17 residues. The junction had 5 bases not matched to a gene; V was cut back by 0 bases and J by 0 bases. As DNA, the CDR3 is TGTGCCAGCAGCCAAGATTGGGACAGGGAAGCTAACTATGGCTACACCTTC. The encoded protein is CASSQDWDREANYGYTF.

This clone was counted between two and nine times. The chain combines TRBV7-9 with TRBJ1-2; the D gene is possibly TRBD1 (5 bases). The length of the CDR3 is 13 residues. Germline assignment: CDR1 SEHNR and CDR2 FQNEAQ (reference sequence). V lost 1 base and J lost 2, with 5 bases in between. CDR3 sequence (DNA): TGTGCCAGCAGCTTAGGGGGGAACTATGGCTACACCTTC. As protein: CASSLGGNYGYTF.

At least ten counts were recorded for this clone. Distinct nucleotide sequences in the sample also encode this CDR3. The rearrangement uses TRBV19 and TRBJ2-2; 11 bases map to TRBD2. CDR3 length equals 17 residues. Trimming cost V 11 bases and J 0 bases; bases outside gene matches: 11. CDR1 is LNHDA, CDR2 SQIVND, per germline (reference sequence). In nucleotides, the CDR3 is TGTGCCTCCTGCGGCCTAGCGGGGGGCGCGAACACCGGGGAGCTGTTTTTT. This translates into CASCGLAGGANTGELFF.

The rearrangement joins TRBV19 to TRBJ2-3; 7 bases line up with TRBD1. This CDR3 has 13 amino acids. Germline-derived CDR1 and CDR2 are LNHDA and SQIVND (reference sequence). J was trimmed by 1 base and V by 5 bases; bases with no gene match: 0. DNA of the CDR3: TGTGCCAGTAGTGGGACAGGCACAGATACGCAGTATTTT. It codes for CASSGTGTDTQYF.

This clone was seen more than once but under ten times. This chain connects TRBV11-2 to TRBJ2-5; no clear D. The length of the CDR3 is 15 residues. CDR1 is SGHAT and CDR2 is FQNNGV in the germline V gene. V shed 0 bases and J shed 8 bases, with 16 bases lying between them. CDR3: CASSLDPRAERTQYF. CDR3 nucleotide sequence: TGTGCCAGCAGCTTAGATCCCCGGGCGGAGAGAACCCAGTACTTC.

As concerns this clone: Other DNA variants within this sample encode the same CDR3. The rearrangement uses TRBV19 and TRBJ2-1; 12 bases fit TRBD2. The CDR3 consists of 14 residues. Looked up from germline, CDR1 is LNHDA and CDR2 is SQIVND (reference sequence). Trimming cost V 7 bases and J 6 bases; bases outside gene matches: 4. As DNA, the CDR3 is TGTGCCAGTAAGACTAGCGGGAGATTCAATGAGCAGTTCTTC. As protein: CASKTSGRFNEQFF. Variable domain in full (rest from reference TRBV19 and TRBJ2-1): DGGITQSPKYLFRKEGQNVTLSCEQNLNHDAMYWYRQDPGQGLRLIYYSQIVNDFQKGDIAEGYSVSREKKESFPLTVTSAQKNPTAFYLCASKTSGRFNEQFFGPGTRLTVL.

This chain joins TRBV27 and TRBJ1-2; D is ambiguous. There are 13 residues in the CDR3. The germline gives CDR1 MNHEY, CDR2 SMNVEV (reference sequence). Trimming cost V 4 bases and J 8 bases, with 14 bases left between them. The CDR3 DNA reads TGTGCCAGCAGTTCCCGGGCCCTAACAGGCTACACCTTC. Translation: CASSSRALTGYTF.

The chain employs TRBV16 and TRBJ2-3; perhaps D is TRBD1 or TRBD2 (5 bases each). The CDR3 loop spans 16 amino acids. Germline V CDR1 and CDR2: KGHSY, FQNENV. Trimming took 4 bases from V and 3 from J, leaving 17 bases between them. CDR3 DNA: TGTGCCAGCAGCCTTAGGCGCGCAGGGAGAACAGATACGCAGTATTTT. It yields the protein CASSLRRAGRTDTQYF.

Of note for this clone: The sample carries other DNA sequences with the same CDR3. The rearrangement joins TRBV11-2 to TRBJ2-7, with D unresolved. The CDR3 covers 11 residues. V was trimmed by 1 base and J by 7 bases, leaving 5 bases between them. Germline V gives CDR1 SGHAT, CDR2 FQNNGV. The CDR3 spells CASSLAREQYF. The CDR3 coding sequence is TGTGCCAGCAGCTTAGCTAGGGAGCAGTACTTC.

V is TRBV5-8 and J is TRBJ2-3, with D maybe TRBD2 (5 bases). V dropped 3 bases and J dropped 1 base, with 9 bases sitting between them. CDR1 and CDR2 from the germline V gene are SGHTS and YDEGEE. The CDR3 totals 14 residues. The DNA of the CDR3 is TGTGCCAGCAGCTCCGAGCGGCGCACAGATACGCAGTATTTT. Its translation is CASSSERRTDTQYF.

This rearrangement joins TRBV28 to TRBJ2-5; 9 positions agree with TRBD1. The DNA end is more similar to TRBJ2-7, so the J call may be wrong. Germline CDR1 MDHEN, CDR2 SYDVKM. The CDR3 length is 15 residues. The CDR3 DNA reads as TGTGCCAGCAGTTTATGGACAGGGGGTCCCTACGAGCAGTACTTC. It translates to CASSLWTGGPYEQYF.

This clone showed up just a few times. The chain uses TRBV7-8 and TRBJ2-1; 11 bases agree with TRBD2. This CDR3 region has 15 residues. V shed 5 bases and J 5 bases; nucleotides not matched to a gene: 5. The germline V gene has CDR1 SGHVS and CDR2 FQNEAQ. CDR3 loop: CASSPGLADNNEQFF. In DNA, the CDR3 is TGTGCCAGCAGCCCGGGACTAGCGGACAACAATGAGCAGTTCTTC.

CDR3 protein: CASSLPGNNNEQFF. The DNA for the CDR3 is TGCGCCAGCAGCTTGCCAGGGAACAACAATGAGCAGTTCTTC. The genes are TRBV5-1 and TRBJ2-1; D is perhaps TRBD1 (5 bases). Germline CDR1 SGHRS, CDR2 YFSETQ. This CDR3 is 14 amino acids long. Trimming removed 1 base at V and 5 bases at J, with 10 bases between.

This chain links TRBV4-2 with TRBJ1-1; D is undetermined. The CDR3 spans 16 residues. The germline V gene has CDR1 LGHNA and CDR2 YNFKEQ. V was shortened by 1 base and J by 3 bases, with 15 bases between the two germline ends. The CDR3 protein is CASSQGVGRRDTEAFF. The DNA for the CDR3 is TGTGCCAGCAGCCAAGGGGTCGGCAGACGCGACACTGAAGCTTTCTTT.

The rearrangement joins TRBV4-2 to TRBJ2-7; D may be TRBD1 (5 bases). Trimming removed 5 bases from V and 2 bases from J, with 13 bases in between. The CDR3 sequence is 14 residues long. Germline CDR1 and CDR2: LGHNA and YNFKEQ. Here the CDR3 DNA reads TGTGCCAGCAGCTCGGCTGGGGCGGCCTACGAGCAGTACTTC. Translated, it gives CASSSAGAAYEQYF.

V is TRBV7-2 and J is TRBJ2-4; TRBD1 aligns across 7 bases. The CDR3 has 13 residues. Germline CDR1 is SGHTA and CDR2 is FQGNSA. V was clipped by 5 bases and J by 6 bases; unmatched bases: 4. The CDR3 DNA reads TGTGCCAGCAGCCAGGGGGACATAAACATTCAGTACTTC. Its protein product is CASSQGDINIQYF. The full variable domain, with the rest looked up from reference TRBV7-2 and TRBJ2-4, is GAGVSQSPSNKVTEKGKDVELRCDPISGHTALYWYRQSLGQGLEFLIYFQGNSAPDKSGLPSDRFSAERTGGSVSTLTIQRTQQEDSAVYLCASSQGDINIQYFGAGTRLSVL.

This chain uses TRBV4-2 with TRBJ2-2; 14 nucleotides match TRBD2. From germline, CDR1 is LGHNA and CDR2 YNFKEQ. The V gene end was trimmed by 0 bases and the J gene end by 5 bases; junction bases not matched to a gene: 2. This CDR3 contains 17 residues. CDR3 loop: CASSQEGLAGVTGELFF. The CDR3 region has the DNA TGTGCCAGCAGCCAAGAGGGACTAGCGGGAGTTACCGGGGAGCTGTTTTTT.

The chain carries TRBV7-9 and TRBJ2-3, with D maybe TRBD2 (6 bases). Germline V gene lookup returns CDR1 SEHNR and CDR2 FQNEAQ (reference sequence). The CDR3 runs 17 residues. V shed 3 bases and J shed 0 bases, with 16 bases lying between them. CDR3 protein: CASSFPSAGSSTDTQYF. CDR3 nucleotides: TGTGCCAGCAGCTTTCCGTCCGCGGGGTCTAGCACAGATACGCAGTATTTT. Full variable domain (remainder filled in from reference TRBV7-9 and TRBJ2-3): DTGVSQNPRHKITKRGQNVTFRCDPISEHNRLYWYRQTLGQGPEFLTYFQNEAQLEKSRLLSDRFSAERPKGSFSTLEIQRTEQGDSAMYLCASSFPSAGSSTDTQYFGPGTRLTVL.

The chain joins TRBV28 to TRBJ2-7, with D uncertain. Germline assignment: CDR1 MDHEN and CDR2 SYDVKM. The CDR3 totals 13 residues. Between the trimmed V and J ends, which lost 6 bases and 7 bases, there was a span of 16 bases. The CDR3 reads CASRGPGRKEQYF. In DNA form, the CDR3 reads TGTGCCAGCAGGGGCCCGGGTCGGAAAGAGCAGTACTTC.

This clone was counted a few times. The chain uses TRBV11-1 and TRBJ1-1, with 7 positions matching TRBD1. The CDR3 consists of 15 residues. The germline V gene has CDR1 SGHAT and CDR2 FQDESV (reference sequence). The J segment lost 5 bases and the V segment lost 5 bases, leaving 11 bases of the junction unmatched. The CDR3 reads CASSHIGQALTEAFF. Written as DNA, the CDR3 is TGTGCCAGCAGCCACATCGGACAGGCACTTACTGAAGCTTTCTTT.

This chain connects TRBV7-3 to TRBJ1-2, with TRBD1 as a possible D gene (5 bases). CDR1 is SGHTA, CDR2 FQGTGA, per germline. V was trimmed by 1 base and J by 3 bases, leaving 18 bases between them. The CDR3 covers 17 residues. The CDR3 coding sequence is TGTGCCAGCAGCTTAAGCGTAGGGCAGGGCAATCACTATGGCTACACCTTC. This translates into CASSLSVGQGNHYGYTF.

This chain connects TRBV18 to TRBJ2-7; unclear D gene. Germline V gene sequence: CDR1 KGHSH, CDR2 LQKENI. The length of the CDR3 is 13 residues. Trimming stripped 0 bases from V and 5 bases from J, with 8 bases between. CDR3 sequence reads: CASSPPVVHEQYF. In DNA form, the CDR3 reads TGTGCCAGCTCACCACCGGTGGTGCACGAGCAGTACTTC.

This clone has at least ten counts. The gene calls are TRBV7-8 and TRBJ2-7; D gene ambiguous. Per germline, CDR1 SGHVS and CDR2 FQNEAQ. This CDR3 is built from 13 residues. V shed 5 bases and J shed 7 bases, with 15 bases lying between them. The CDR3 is CASSRRLSAEQYF. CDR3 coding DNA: TGTGCCAGCAGCCGTCGACTGAGTGCGGAGCAGTACTTC.